Shown below are 15 T cell receptor beta chains from a single sample sequenced in a study of vaccination effects on CD4 cells after COVID-19. TCRdb's table, derived via immunoSEQ multiplex PCR, lists solely in-frame clones and lacks some. The profile shows almost 70,000 clones, 74% of them singletons. Which antigens these TCRs recognize remains unknown. Viral peptide pools were used in the ViraFEST assay to expand antigen-specific CD4+ T cells, and sequencing came afterward. Isolating CD4+ T cells followed roughly ten days of culture. The cohort was immunized with two doses of either the BNT162b2 or mRNA-1273 vaccine. This specimen consisted of CD4+ T cells from PBMCs cultured with HCoV-229E spike peptides, obtained after COVID-19 vaccination. The source is a human donor who received a COVID-19 vaccine.

The sample holds one count of this clone. V and J are TRBV10-2 and TRBJ2-5, with D tentatively TRBD2 (6 bases). Germline loops: CDR1 WSHSY, CDR2 SAAADI. The CDR3 length is 15 residues. Trimming removed 7 bases at V and 0 bases at J, with 15 bases between. CDR3 in amino acids: CASKLDSGNQETQYF. In DNA, the CDR3 is TGCGCCAGCAAGCTCGATAGCGGAAACCAAGAGACCCAGTACTTC.

The CDR3 loop reads CASSMGQGVSGANVLTF. CDR3 sequence (DNA): TGTGCCAGTAGTATGGGACAGGGGGTTTCTGGGGCCAACGTCCTGACTTTC. The rearrangement uses TRBV19 and TRBJ2-6, with 11 bases lining up with TRBD1. Germline V gene lookup returns CDR1 LNHDA and CDR2 SQIVND (reference sequence). V lost 3 bases, J lost 1 base, and 2 bases stayed unmatched. This CDR3 comprises 17 residues.

The rearrangement uses TRBV5-8 and TRBJ2-5, with a possible D match to TRBD1 (5 bases). The CDR3 runs to 15 residues. Trimming left V 5 bases short and J 1 base short, with 15 bases between. From germline, CDR1 is SGHTS and CDR2 YDEGEE. The DNA for the CDR3 is TGTGCCAGCAGAACACGACAGACCGTCCAAGAGACCCAGTACTTC. It encodes CASRTRQTVQETQYF. Supplemented by reference TRBV5-8 and TRBJ2-5, the full variable domain reads EAGVTQSPTHLIKTRGQQATLRCSPISGHTSVYWYQQALGLGLQFLLWYDEGEERNRGNFPPRFSGRQFPNYSSELNVNALELEDSALYLCASRTRQTVQETQYFGPGTRLLVL.

There are a few counts of this clone. The chain combines TRBV20-1 with TRBJ2-7; 8 bases line up with TRBD2. CDR3 length equals 11 residues. Germline CDR1 is DFQATT and CDR2 is SNEGSKA (reference sequence). V lost 6 bases, J lost 3 bases, and 1 base stayed unmatched. The CDR3 loop reads CSAGGGYEQYV. The CDR3 coding sequence is TGCAGTGCCGGGGGGGGCTACGAGCAGTACGTC.

The chain employs TRBV19 and TRBJ2-5; D is uncertain. V gave up 6 bases and J gave up 1 base, with 9 bases separating them. There are 13 residues in the CDR3. Looked up from germline, CDR1 is LNHDA and CDR2 is SQIVND (reference sequence). The DNA of the CDR3 is TGTGCCAGTAGAAAAGGTCTCCAAGAGACCCAGTACTTC. It is translated as CASRKGLQETQYF. Combining the CDR3 with reference TRBV19 and TRBJ2-5 gives the whole variable domain DGGITQSPKYLFRKEGQNVTLSCEQNLNHDAMYWYRQDPGQGLRLIYYSQIVNDFQKGDIAEGYSVSREKKESFPLTVTSAQKNPTAFYLCASRKGLQETQYFGPGTRLLVL.

The CDR3 is CASRDWGTYEQYV. The CDR3, as DNA: TGTGCCAGCAGGGACTGGGGGACCTACGAGCAGTACGTC. V usage is TRBV2 and J usage is TRBJ2-7; either TRBD1 or TRBD2 may supply D (5 bases each). The length of the CDR3 is 13 residues. Trimming took 6 bases from V and 2 from J, leaving 11 bases between them. The germline V gene has CDR1 SNHLY and CDR2 FYNNEI.

The rearrangement joins TRBV7-2 to TRBJ1-2; D perhaps matches TRBD1 (5 bases). The germline V and J ends were trimmed by 8 bases and 4 bases, with 23 bases remaining between them. CDR3 size: 16 residues. The germline V gene encodes CDR1 SGHTA and CDR2 FQGNSA. The CDR3: CASPLGGFVGTYGYTF. CDR3 coding DNA: TGTGCCAGCCCCCTAGGCGGATTCGTAGGGACCTATGGCTACACCTTC.

The V gene is TRBV6-6, the J gene TRBJ1-2; perhaps TRBD1 as D (5 bases). This CDR3 has 14 amino acids. Germline values: CDR1 MNHNY, CDR2 SVGAGI (reference sequence). Trimming took 6 bases from V and 1 from J, leaving 12 bases between them. The DNA of the CDR3 is TGTGCCAGCAGGCGTCAGGGATTTAACTATGGCTACACCTTC. Translated: CASRRQGFNYGYTF.

The chain's CDR3 is CASSQGRGYEQYV. CDR3 DNA: TGTGCCAGCTCTCAGGGGAGGGGCTACGAGCAGTACGTC. The rearrangement uses TRBV18 and TRBJ2-7; D possibly corresponds to TRBD2 (7 bases). V shed 6 bases and J shed 3 bases, with 12 bases lying between them. CDR1 is KGHSH and CDR2 is LQKENI in the germline V gene. The CDR3 has 13 residues.

This clone was recorded only once. The chain recombines TRBV5-1 with TRBJ2-7; 9 bases fit TRBD1. The CDR3 consists of 15 residues. Germline V CDR1 and CDR2: SGHRS, YFSETQ. The ends lost 4 bases at V and 4 bases at J; junction bases unmatched: 9. This CDR3 reads CASSLGQGTIYEQYV. The CDR3 coding sequence is TGCGCCAGCAGCCTAGGACAGGGGACAATATACGAGCAGTACGTC.

The chain recombines TRBV5-1 with TRBJ1-5, with a possible D match to TRBD1 (5 bases). The CDR3 loop spans 15 amino acids. Deletions cut 0 bases from V and 3 bases from J, with 10 bases between. CDR1 and CDR2 (germline): SGHRS, YFSETQ. CDR3 DNA: TGCGCCAGCAGCTTGGTCAGGGAGACCAATCAGCCCCAGCATTTT. This gives the protein CASSLVRETNQPQHF. Supplemented by reference TRBV5-1 and TRBJ1-5, the full variable domain reads KAGVTQTPRYLIKTRGQQVTLSCSPISGHRSVSWYQQTPGQGLQFLFEYFSETQRNKGNFPGRFSGRQFSNSRSEMNVSTLELGDSALYLCASSLVRETNQPQHFGDGTRLSIL.

V gene TRBV6-1 combines with J gene TRBJ2-4; 9 positions agree with TRBD1. This CDR3 spans 16 amino acids. Germline CDR1 reads MNHNS; CDR2 reads SASEGT. Trimming cost V 4 bases and J 0 bases; bases outside gene matches: 4. CDR3 in DNA: TGTGCCAGCAGTGTACGACAGGGGGGAGCCAAAAACATTCAGTACTTC. Protein product: CASSVRQGGAKNIQYF.

This chain joins TRBV3-1 (or the pseudogene TRBV3-2) and TRBJ2-2, with 16 bases identical to TRBD2. This CDR3 comprises 18 residues. Per the germline V gene, CDR1 is LGHDT and CDR2 is YNNKEL (reference sequence). The trim removed 2 bases at V and 5 bases at J, leaving 5 bases unmatched. CDR3 coding DNA: TGTGCCAGCAGCCAAATGGGACTAGCGGGGGGGCATACCGGGGAGCTGTTTTTT. This sequence encodes CASSQMGLAGGHTGELFF.

V is TRBV29-1 and J is TRBJ2-4; D perhaps matches TRBD1 (5 bases). The germline V gene encodes CDR1 SQVTM and CDR2 ANQGSEA. V was cut by 4 bases and J by 0 bases, with 19 bases left in between. The CDR3 consists of 17 residues. The CDR3 DNA reads as TGCAGCGTTGTAGTTTGGGCGGACACCGGAGCCAAAAACATTCAGTACTTC. Its translation is CSVVVWADTGAKNIQYF.

The V call is TRBV3-1 (or the pseudogene TRBV3-2), the J call TRBJ2-2; 12 nucleotides align to TRBD2. The V gene end was trimmed by 4 bases and the J gene end by 0 bases; junction bases not matched to a gene: 6. Germline V gene data show CDR1 as LGHDT and CDR2 as YNNKEL (reference sequence). The CDR3 spans 18 residues. CDR3 DNA: TGTGCCAGCAGCCCTAGCGGGGGGGCCTTATCGAACACCGGGGAGCTGTTTTTT. Amino acid sequence: CASSPSGGALSNTGELFF.